This T cell receptor beta chain was captured by sequencing in a study of blood T cell repertoires in COVID-19. Study context: Specimens from acute and convalescent COVID-19 originated in the United States, Italy and Spain. PBMCs, B-cell-depleted T cells, or T cells were the source of the cDNA or gDNA that made up the material.

As originally analysed: Reference gene primer amplification gave nucleated cell count estimates. This table comes from immunoSEQ multiplex PCR, and its TCRdb copy is limited to in-frame clones, with some not included. D and trimming come from the DNA, and the V and J calls and clone size come from that table. The sample contains roughly 43,000 clones, 88% of which appear only once. Sample: peripheral blood. The TCR was taken from a human donor in a cohort sampled during active COVID-19.

The CDR3 is CASSGLAGAISTDTQYF. The CDR3, as DNA: TGTGCCAGCAGCGGACTAGCGGGGGCTATTTCCACAGATACGCAGTATTTT. The chain combines TRBV5-4 with TRBJ2-3; TRBD2 agrees at 13 bases. Germline V gene sequence: CDR1 SGHNT, CDR2 YYREEE (reference sequence). J was trimmed by 2 bases and V by 4 bases; bases with no gene match: 7. The CDR3 sequence is 17 residues long.